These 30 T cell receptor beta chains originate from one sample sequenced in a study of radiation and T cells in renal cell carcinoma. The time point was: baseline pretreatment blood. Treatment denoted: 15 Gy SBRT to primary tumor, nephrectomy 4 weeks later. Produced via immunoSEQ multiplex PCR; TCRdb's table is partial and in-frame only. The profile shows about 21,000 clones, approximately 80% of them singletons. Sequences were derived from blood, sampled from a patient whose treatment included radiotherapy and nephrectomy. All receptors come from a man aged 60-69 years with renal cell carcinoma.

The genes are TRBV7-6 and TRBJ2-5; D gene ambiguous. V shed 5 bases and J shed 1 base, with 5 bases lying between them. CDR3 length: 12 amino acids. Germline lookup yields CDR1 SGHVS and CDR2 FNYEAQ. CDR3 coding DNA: TGTGCCAGCAGCCAAATCCAAGAGACCCAGTACTTC. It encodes CASSQIQETQYF. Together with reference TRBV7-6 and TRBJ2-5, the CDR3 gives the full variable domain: GAGVSQSPRYKVTKRGQDVALRCDPISGHVSLYWYRQALGQGPEFLTYFNYEAQQDKSGLPNDRFSAERPEGSISTLTIQRTEQRDSAMYRCASSQIQETQYFGPGTRLLVL.

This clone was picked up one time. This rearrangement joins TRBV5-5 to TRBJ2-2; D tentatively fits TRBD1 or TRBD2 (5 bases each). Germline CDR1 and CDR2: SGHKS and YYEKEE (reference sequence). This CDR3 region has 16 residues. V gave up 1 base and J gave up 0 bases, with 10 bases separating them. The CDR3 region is CASSLYRGPNTGELFF. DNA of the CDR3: TGTGCCAGCAGCTTGTACCGGGGACCGAACACCGGGGAGCTGTTTTTT.

This chain's CDR3 is CASSSPYSGRASYEQYF. In DNA form, the CDR3 reads TGTGCCAGCAGCTCCCCTTATAGCGGGAGGGCCTCCTACGAGCAGTACTTC. This rearrangement joins TRBV5-6 to TRBJ2-7; TRBD2 matches 11 bases. Germline loops: CDR1 SGHDT, CDR2 YYEEEE. The CDR3 spans 17 residues. The ends lost 3 bases at V and 0 bases at J; junction bases unmatched: 8.

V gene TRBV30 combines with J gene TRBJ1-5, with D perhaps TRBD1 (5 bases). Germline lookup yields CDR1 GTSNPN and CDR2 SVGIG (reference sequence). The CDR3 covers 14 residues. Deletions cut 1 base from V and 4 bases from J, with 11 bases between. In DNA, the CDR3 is TGTGCCTGGAGTGAGGGACGCCAAAATCAGCCCCAGCATTTT. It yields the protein CAWSEGRQNQPQHF.

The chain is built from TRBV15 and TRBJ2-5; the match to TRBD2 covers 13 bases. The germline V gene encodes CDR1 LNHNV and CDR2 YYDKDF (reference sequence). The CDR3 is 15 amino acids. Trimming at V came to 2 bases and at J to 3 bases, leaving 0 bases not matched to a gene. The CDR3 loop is CATSRTSGREETQYF. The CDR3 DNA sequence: TGTGCCACCAGCAGAACTAGCGGGAGGGAAGAGACCCAGTACTTC.

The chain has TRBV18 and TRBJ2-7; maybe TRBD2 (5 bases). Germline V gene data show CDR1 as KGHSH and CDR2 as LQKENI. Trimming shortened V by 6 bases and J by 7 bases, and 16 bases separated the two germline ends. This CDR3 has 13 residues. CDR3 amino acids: CASSTLGVGEQYF. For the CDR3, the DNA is TGTGCCAGCTCCACCCTCGGGGTTGGGGAGCAGTACTTC.

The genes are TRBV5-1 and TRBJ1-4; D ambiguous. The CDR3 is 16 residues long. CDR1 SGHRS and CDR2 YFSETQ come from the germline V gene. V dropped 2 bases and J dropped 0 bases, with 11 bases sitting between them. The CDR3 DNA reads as TGCGCCAGCAGCTTATTGTCGGTTGCAACTAATGAAAAACTGTTTTTT. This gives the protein CASSLLSVATNEKLFF.

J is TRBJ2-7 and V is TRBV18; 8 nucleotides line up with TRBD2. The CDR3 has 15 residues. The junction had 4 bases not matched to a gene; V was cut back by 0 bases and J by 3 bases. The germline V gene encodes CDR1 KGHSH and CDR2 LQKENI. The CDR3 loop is CASSPPGLGNYEQYF. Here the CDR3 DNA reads TGTGCCAGCTCACCACCGGGACTAGGGAACTACGAGCAGTACTTC.

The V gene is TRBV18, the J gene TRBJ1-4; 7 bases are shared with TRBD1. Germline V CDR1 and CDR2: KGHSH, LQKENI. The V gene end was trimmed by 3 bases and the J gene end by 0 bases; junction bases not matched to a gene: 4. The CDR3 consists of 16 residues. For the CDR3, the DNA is TGTGCCAGCTCACCCAGGGGGGCTGCAACTAATGAAAAACTGTTTTTT. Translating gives CASSPRGAATNEKLFF.

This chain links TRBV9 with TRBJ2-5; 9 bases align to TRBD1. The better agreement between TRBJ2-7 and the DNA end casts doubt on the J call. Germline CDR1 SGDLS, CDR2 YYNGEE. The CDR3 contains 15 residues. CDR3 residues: CASSVGQGKAYEQYF. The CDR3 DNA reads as TGTGCCAGCAGCGTGGGACAGGGTAAGGCCTACGAGCAGTACTTC.

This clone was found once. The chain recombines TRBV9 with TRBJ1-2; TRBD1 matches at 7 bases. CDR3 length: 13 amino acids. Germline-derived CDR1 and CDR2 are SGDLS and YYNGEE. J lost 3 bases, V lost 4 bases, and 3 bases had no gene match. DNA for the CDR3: TGTGCCAGCAGCCTTGGGACAGACTATGGCTACACCTTC. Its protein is CASSLGTDYGYTF.

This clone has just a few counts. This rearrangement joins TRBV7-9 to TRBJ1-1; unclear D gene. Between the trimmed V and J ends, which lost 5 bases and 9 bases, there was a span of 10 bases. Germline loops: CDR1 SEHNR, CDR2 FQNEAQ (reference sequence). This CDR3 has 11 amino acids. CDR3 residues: CASSPIGQAFF. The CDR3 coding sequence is TGTGCCAGCAGCCCCATCGGGCAAGCTTTCTTT.

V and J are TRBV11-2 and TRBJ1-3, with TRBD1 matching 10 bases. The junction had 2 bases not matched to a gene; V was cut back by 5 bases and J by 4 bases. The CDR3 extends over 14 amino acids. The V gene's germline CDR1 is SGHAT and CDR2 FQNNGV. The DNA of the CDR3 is TGTGCCAGCAGCCCGGACAGGGGGGGAAACACCATATATTTT. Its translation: CASSPDRGGNTIYF.

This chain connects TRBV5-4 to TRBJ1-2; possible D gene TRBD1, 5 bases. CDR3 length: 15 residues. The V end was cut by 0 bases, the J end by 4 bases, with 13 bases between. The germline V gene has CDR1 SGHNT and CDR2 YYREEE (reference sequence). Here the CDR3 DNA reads TGTGCCAGCAGCTTGGTAGGGACCTCGGGCTATGGCTACACCTTC. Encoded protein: CASSLVGTSGYGYTF.

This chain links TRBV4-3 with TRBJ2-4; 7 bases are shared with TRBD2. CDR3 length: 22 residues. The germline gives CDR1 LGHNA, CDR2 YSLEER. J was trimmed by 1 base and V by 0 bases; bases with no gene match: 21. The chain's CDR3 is CASSQDQAGAGVVGWAKNIQYF. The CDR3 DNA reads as TGCGCCAGCAGCCAAGATCAAGCTGGGGCGGGAGTTGTGGGATGGGCCAAAAACATTCAGTACTTC.

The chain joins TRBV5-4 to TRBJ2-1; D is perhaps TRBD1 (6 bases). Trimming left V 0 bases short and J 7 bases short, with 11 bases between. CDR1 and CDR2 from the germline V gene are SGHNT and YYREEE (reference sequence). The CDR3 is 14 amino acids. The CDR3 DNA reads TGTGCCAGCAGCTTGGGGCCTAGGGGGAATGAGCAGTTCTTC. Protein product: CASSLGPRGNEQFF.

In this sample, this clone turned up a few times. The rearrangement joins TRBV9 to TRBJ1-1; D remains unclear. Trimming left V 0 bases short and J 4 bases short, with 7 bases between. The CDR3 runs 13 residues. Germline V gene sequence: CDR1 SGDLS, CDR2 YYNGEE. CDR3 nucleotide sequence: TGTGCCAGCAGCGTAGAGCTGTCCACTGAAGCTTTCTTT. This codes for CASSVELSTEAFF.

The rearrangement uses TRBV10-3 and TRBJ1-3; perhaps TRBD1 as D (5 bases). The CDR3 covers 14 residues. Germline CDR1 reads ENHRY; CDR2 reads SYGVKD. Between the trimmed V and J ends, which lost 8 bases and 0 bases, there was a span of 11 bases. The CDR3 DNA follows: TGTGCCATCGGAGGGACGGTCTCTGGAAACACCATATATTTT. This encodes CAIGGTVSGNTIYF.

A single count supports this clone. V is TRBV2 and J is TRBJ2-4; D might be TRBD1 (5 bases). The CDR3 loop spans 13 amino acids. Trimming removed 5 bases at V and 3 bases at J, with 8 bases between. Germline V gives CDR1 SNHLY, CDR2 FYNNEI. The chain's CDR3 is CASSRGGKNIQYF. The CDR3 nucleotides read TGTGCCAGCAGTAGGGGTGGCAAAAACATTCAGTACTTC.

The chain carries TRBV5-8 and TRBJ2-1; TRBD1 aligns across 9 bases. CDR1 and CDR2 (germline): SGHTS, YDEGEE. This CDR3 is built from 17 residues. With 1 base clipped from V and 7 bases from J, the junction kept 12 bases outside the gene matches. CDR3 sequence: CASSLTGGQGVANEQFF. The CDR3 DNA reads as TGTGCCAGCAGCTTGACAGGGGGCCAGGGCGTGGCAAATGAGCAGTTCTTC.

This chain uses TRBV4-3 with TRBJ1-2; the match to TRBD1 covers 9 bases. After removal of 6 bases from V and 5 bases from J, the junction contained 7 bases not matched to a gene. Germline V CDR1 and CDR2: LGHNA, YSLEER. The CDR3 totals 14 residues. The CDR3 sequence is CASSPGTGTYGYTF. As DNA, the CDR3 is TGCGCCAGCAGTCCCGGGACAGGGACTTATGGCTACACCTTC.

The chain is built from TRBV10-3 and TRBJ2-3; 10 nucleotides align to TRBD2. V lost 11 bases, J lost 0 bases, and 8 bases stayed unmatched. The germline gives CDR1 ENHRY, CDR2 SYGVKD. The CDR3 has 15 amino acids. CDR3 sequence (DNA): TGTGCCTCGAGGGAGGGACTAGCGAGCACAGATACGCAGTATTTT. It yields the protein CASREGLASTDTQYF.

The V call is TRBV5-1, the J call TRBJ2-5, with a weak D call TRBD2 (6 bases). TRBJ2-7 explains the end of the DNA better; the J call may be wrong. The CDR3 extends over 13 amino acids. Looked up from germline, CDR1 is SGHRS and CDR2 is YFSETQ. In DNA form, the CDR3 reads TGCGCCAGCAGCGTGGGACTGGCCTACGAGCAGTACTTC. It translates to CASSVGLAYEQYF.

DNA for the CDR3: TGCGCCAGCAGCCAACATACGACAGGAGGGGGCGCCTCCTACGAGCAGTACTTC. This gives the protein CASSQHTTGGGASYEQYF. The rearrangement uses TRBV4-1 and TRBJ2-7; the D gene is possibly TRBD1 (7 bases). V dropped 2 bases and J dropped 0 bases, with 20 bases sitting between them. Germline CDR1 and CDR2: MGHRA and YSYEKL. The CDR3 is 18 residues long.

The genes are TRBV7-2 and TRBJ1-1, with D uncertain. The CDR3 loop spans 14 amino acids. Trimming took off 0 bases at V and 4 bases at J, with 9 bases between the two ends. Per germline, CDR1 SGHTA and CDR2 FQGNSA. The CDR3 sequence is CASSLAGGPTEAFF. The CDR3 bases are TGTGCCAGCAGCTTAGCGGGCGGCCCCACTGAAGCTTTCTTT.

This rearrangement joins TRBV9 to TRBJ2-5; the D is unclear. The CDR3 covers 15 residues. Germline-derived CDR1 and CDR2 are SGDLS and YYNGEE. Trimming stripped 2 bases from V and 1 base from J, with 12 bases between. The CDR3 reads CASSVLSGFQETQYF. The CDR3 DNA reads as TGTGCCAGCAGCGTTTTATCCGGGTTCCAAGAGACCCAGTACTTC.

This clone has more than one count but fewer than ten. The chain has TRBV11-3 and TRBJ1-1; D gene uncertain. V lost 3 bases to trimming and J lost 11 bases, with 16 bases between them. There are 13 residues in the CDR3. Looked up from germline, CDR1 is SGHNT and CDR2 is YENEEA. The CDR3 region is CASSFGLGGTAFF. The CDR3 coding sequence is TGTGCCAGCAGCTTCGGGTTGGGAGGTACTGCTTTCTTT.

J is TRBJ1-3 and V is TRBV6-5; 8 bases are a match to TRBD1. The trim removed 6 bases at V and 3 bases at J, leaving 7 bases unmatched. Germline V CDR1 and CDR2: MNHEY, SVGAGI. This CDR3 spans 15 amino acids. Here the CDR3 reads CASRTAGTGGNTIYF. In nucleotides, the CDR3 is TGTGCCAGCAGGACAGCCGGGACAGGTGGAAACACCATATATTTT.

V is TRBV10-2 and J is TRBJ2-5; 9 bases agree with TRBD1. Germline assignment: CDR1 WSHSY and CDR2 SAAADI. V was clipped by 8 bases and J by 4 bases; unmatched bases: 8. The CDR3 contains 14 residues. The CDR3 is CASGRDRVPETQYF. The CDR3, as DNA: TGCGCCAGCGGCCGGGACAGGGTCCCAGAGACCCAGTACTTC.

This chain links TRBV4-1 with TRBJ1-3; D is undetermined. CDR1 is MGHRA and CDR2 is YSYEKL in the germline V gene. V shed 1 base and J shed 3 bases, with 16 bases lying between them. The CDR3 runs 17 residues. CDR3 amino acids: CASSQARAGGSGNTIYF. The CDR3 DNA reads TGCGCCAGCAGCCAAGCCCGAGCGGGTGGGAGTGGAAACACCATATATTTT.